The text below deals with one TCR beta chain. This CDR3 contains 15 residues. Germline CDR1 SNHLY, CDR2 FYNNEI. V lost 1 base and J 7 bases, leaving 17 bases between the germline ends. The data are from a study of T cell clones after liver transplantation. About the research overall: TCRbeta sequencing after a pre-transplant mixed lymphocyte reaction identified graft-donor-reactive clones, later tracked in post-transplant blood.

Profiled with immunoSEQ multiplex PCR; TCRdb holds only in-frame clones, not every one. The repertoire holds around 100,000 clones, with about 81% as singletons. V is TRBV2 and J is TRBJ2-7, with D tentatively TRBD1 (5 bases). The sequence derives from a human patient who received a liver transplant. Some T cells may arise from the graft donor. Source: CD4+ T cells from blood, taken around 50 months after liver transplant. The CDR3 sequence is CASSEGGSGKGEQYF. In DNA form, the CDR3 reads TGTGCCAGCAGTGAAGGAGGATCAGGGAAGGGAGAGCAGTACTTC.